This entry lists 6 T cell receptor beta chains sequenced from one sample in a study of lymphopenia after photon versus proton radiotherapy. Here immunoSEQ multiplex PCR was the method, and the copy in TCRdb shows in-frame clones only, minus some. The top ten clones hold 1.7% of a sample with about 20,000 clones, 92% of them seen once. Sequenced material: peripheral blood, taken from a patient treated with photon-based radiotherapy. The receptors come from a woman aged 40 to 50 with cholangiocarcinoma.

V is TRBV29-1 and J is TRBJ2-7, with D tentatively TRBD2 (6 bases). Trimming pared 4 bases from V and 6 bases from J, leaving 10 bases between. This CDR3 region has 11 residues. In germline, CDR1 is SQVTM, CDR2 ANQGSEA. CDR3 residues: CSVASGGEQYF. The CDR3 coding sequence is TGCAGCGTTGCATCCGGGGGCGAGCAGTACTTC.

This chain uses TRBV4-1 with TRBJ2-7, with D possibly matching TRBD2 (6 bases). The CDR3 has 18 residues. The germline V gene has CDR1 MGHRA and CDR2 YSYEKL. V gave up 0 bases and J gave up 6 bases, with 24 bases separating them. The CDR3 sequence: CASSQDDWTLGLPSEQYF. CDR3 coding DNA: TGCGCCAGCAGCCAAGACGATTGGACGTTGGGACTCCCCTCCGAGCAGTACTTC.

The chain combines TRBV5-8 with TRBJ2-7; possible D gene TRBD2, 5 bases. Germline V gene data show CDR1 as SGHTS and CDR2 as YDEGEE. CDR3 length: 13 residues. V was clipped by 4 bases and J by 6 bases, with 14 bases between them. The CDR3 protein is CASSQDPAGEQYF. In nucleotides, the CDR3 is TGTGCCAGCAGCCAGGACCCCGCGGGCGAGCAGTACTTC.

The genes are TRBV5-1 and TRBJ2-1; 16 bases line up with TRBD2. With V trimmed by 7 bases and J by 10 bases, 11 bases remained unmatched. Germline-derived CDR1 and CDR2 are SGHRS and YFSETQ. CDR3 length: 16 residues. As DNA, the CDR3 is TGCGCCAGCTCCCCGGGACTAGCGGGAGGGCCGAGGGAGCAGTTCTTC. This encodes CASSPGLAGGPREQFF.

This chain links TRBV29-1 with TRBJ1-1, with D perhaps matching TRBD1 (5 bases). Looked up from germline, CDR1 is SQVTM and CDR2 is ANQGSEA. V was cut by 4 bases and J by 5 bases, with 17 bases left in between. The CDR3 runs 14 residues. CDR3 bases: TGCAGCGTTGGAGCAGGGAGTCTGAGGACTGAAGCTTTCTTT. Amino acids: CSVGAGSLRTEAFF.

The chain employs TRBV15 and TRBJ2-3; D gene uncertain. The germline V gene encodes CDR1 LNHNV and CDR2 YYDKDF (reference sequence). V was clipped by 1 base and J by 0 bases, with 11 bases between them. CDR3 size: 16 residues. CDR3 in amino acids: CATSRGRIPSTDTQYF. The CDR3 DNA is TGTGCCACCAGCAGAGGTCGGATACCTAGCACAGATACGCAGTATTTT. Drawing the rest from reference TRBV15 and TRBJ2-3, the complete variable domain is DAMVIQNPRYQVTQFGKPVTLSCSQTLNHNVMYWYQQKSSQAPKLLFHYYDKDFNNEADTPDNFQSRRPNTSFCFLDIRSPGLGDTAMYLCATSRGRIPSTDTQYFGPGTRLTVL.